The entry below describes one T cell receptor (beta chain). Its cognate antigen is unknown. This specimen includes other DNA sequences encoding the same CDR3. This CDR3 is 13 amino acids long. Germline V gives CDR1 LNHNV, CDR2 YYDKDF (reference sequence). Trimming removed 5 bases from V and 5 bases from J; junction bases left unmatched: 4. This PCR relied on a set of 60 Vbeta primers and 13 Jbeta primers. Assay: immunoSEQ multiplex PCR; the TCRdb copy retains only in-frame clones and omits some. There are 90,000 to 140,000 clones in the sample; roughly 15% occur only once, and around 0.9% lies in the top ten. These data are taken from a study of cytomegalovirus exposure and HLA in healthy donors. Study-wide findings and caveats: An analysis done earlier found most TCR beta V segments productive about 87% or about 30% of the time. According to a later analysis, donors in an Asian-associated ancestry cluster reportedly had fewer N-insertions than the 666-donor mean.

This clonotype originated in a female donor in good health and CMV-seronegative. V and J are TRBV15 and TRBJ1-2; 8 nucleotides line up with TRBD1. The sequenced sample was PBMCs. The CDR3 region has the DNA TGTGCCACCAGCGGGACAGGAGGTTATGGCTACACCTTC. Its protein is CATSGTGGYGYTF.